This TCR beta chain was observed in a study of blood T cell repertoires in COVID-19. Across the whole study: Spain, Italy and the United States supplied samples that represented acute and convalescent COVID-19. PBMCs, B-cell-depleted T cells, or T cells were the source of the cDNA or gDNA that made up the material.

The age range of participants was about 18 to 100 years, with residence in fewer than 25 US areas. The CDR3 consists of 19 residues. V was pared by 4 bases and J by 4 bases, with 17 bases of the junction left unmatched. Germline loops: CDR1 SGDLS, CDR2 YYNGEE. Authors' methods: For nucleated cells, counts were estimated from reference gene primer amplification. Data came from immunoSEQ multiplex PCR; TCRdb stores just in-frame clones and leaves some out. V, J and clone size derive from that table, while D and trimming were established from the DNA sequence. The table includes roughly 170,000 clones, approximately 81% detected once.

The V call is TRBV9, the J call TRBJ2-3, with 11 positions matching TRBD1. The source material was PBMCs or T cells enriched from blood (not recorded which). The source is a man aged 55 to 69 who had recovered from COVID-19. The DNA for the CDR3 is TGTGCCAGCAGCCCCGGAGGGGGTTCGGGACAGGGGGTCCCAGATACGCAGTATTTT. Translated, it gives CASSPGGGSGQGVPDTQYF. Filled out from reference TRBV9 and TRBJ2-3, the complete variable domain reads DSGVTQTPKHLITATGQRVTLRCSPRSGDLSVYWYQQSLDQGLQFLIQYYNGEERAKGNILERFSAQQFPDLHSELNLSSLELGDSALYFCASSPGGGSGQGVPDTQYFGPGTRLTVL.